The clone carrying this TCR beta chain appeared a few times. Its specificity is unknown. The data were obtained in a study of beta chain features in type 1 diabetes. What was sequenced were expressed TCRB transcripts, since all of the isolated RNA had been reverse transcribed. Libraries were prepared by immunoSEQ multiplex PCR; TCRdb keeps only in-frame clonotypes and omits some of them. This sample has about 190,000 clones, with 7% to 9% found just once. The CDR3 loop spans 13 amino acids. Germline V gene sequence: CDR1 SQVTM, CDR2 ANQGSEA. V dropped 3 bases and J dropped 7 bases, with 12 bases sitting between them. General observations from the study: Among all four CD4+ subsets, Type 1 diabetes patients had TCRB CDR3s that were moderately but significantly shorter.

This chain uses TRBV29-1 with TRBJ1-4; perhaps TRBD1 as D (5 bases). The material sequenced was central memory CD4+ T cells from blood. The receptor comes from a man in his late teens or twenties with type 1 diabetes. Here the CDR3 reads CSVDKGNGEKLFF. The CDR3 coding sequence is TGCAGCGTTGACAAGGGGAACGGTGAAAAACTGTTTTTT. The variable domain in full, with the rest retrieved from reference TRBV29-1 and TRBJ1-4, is SAVISQKPSRDICQRGTSLTIQCQVDSQVTMMFWYRQQPGQSLTLIATANQGSEATYESGFVIDKFPISRPNLTFSTLTVSNMSPEDSSIYLCSVDKGNGEKLFFGSGTQLSVL.